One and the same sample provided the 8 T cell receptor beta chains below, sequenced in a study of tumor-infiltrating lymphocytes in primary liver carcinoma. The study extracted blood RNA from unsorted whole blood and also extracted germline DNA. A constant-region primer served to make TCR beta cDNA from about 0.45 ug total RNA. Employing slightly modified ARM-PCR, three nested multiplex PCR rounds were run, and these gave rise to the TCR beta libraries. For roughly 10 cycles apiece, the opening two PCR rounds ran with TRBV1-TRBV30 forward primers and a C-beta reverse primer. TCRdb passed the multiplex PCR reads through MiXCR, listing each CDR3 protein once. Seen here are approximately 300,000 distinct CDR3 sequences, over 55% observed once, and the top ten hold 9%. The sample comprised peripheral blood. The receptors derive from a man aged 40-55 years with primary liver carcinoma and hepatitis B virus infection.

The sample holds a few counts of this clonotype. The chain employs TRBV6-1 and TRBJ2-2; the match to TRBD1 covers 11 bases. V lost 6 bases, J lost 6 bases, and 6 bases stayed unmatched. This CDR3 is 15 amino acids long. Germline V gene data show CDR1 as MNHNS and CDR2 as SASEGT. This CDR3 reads CASRRGQGVAGELFF. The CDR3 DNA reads TGTGCCAGCAGGAGGGGACAGGGGGTCGCCGGGGAGCTGTTTTTT.

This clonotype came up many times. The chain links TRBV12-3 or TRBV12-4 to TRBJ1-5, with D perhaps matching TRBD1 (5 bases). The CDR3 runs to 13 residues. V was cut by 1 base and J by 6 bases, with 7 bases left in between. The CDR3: CASSLDGGQPQHF. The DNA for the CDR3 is TGTGCCAGCAGTTTAGACGGGGGTCAGCCCCAGCATTTT.

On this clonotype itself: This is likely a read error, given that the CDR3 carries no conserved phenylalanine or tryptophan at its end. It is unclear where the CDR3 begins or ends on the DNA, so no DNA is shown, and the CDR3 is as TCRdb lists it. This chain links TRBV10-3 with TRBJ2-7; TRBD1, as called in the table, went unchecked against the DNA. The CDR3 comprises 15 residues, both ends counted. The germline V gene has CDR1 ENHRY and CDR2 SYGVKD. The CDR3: CAIRRDRGASHEQHS.

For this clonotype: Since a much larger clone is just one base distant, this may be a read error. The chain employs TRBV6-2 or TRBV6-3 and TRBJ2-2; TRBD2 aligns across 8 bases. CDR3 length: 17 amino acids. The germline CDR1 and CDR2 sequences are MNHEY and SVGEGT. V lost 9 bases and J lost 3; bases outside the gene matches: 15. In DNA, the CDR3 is TGTGCCAGGAGTCCAACCGGGACTAGGAGATACACCGGGGAGCTGTTTTTT. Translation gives CARSPTGTRRYTGELFF.

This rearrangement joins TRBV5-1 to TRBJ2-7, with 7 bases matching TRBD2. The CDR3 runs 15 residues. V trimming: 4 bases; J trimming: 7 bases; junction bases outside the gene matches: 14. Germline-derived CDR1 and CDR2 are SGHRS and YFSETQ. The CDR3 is CASSDLGGSAKEQYF. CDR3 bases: TGCGCCAGCAGCGACCTCGGCGGGAGCGCCAAGGAGCAGTACTTC. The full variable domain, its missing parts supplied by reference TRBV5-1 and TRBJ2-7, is KAGVTQTPRYLIKTRGQQVTLSCSPISGHRSVSWYQQTPGQGLQFLFEYFSETQRNKGNFPGRFSGRQFSNSRSEMNVSTLELGDSALYLCASSDLGGSAKEQYFGPGTRLTVT.

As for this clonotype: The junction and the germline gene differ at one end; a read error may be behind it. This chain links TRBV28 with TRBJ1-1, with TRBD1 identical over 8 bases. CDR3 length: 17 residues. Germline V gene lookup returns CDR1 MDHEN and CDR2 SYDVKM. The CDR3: CASSSPSGQGMNIEAFF. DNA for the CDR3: TGTGCCAGCAGCTCGCCGTCAGGACAGGGCATGAACATTGAAGCTTTCTTT.

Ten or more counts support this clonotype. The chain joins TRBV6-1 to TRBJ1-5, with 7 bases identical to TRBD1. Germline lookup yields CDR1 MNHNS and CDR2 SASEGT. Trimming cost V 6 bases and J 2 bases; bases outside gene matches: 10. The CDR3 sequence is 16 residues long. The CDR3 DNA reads TGTGCCAGCAGCGTCCAGGGGGTCGGTGGCAATCAGCCCCAGCATTTT. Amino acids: CASSVQGVGGNQPQHF.

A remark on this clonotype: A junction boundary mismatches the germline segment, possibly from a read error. CDR3 residues: CASSLGQHSTDKQYF. CDR3 nucleotide sequence: TGTGCCAGCAGCTTGGGGCAGCATAGCACAGATAAGCAGTATTTT. This chain links TRBV11-2 with TRBJ2-3; TRBD1 might be the D (5 bases). The CDR3 loop spans 15 amino acids. The V gene's germline CDR1 is SGHAT and CDR2 FQNNGV.